This TCR beta chain was captured by sequencing in a study of cytomegalovirus exposure and HLA in healthy donors. The PCR ran on 60 Vbeta and 13 Jbeta primers. Repertoires were generated with immunoSEQ multiplex PCR, while TCRdb's copy carries only in-frame clones and drops some. Of over 75,000 clones in the sample, 70% to 80% were seen once. In its sample, this clone was seen a few times. Its antigen is undetermined. CDR1 is SGHKS and CDR2 is YYEKEE in the germline V gene (reference sequence). Deletions cut 0 bases from V and 2 bases from J, with 8 bases between. CDR3 length: 14 amino acids. Findings and limits, study-wide: A later analysis reportedly identified an Asian-associated ancestry cluster as carrying fewer N-insertions than the roughly 720-donor mean. In a later analysis, a missense DCLRE1C variant was linked to TCR beta V- and J-gene trimming. Solely CMV serostatus was available to characterize immune exposure.

The genes are TRBV5-5 and TRBJ1-1; D is ambiguous. Material for sequencing was PBMCs. The TCR was taken from a male donor in good health and CMV-seropositive. The CDR3 DNA reads TGTGCCAGCAGCTTGGACAGTATTAACACTGAAGCTTTCTTT. This gives the protein CASSLDSINTEAFF. Looking up the rest from reference TRBV5-5 and TRBJ1-1 gives the full variable domain: DAGVTQSPTHLIKTRGQQVTLRCSPISGHKSVSWYQQVLGQGPQFIFQYYEKEERGRGNFPDRFSARQFPNYSSELNVNALLLGDSALYLCASSLDSINTEAFFGQGTRLTVV.